These 16 T cell receptor beta chains were all obtained from the same sample, sequenced in a study of blood T cell repertoires in COVID-19. Generated by immunoSEQ multiplex PCR, the TCRdb table keeps only in-frame clones and is missing some. The sample yields almost 400,000 clones, about 87% seen once. Sequencing was performed on peripheral blood. These receptors were obtained from a woman aged 55-70 years with COVID-19, enrolled during active disease.

This clone was counted once. This chain uses TRBV19 with TRBJ1-3; D uncertain. The CDR3 consists of 16 residues. Deletions cut 3 bases from V and 0 bases from J, with 12 bases between. The germline CDR1 and CDR2 sequences are LNHDA and SQIVND (reference sequence). CDR3 protein: CASSMAAAVSGNTIYF. CDR3 nucleotide sequence: TGTGCCAGTAGTATGGCCGCGGCGGTCTCTGGAAACACCATATATTTT.

This chain links TRBV5-1 with TRBJ2-3; D not certain. V lost 0 bases and J lost 2, with 7 bases in between. The CDR3 is 14 residues long. Germline-derived CDR1 and CDR2 are SGHRS and YFSETQ. CDR3 sequence reads: CASSLGLFTDTQYF. The CDR3 DNA sequence: TGCGCCAGCAGCTTGGGACTTTTCACAGATACGCAGTATTTT.

This clone was recorded a few times. The genes are TRBV3-1 (or the pseudogene TRBV3-2) and TRBJ1-4; D is ambiguous. Germline CDR1 reads LGHDT; CDR2 reads YNNKEL (reference sequence). Trimming cost V 0 bases and J 0 bases, with 8 bases left between them. The CDR3 has 16 amino acids. CDR3 in DNA: TGTGCCAGCAGCCAAGATACAGTTGCAACTAATGAAAAACTGTTTTTT. Translated, it gives CASSQDTVATNEKLFF.

V and J are TRBV2 and TRBJ2-6; D perhaps matches TRBD2 (6 bases). The CDR3 loop spans 17 amino acids. Germline CDR1 SNHLY, CDR2 FYNNEI. The V and J ends lost 8 bases and 0 bases respectively, with 17 bases between them. This chain's CDR3 is CASGWGRDFSGANVLTF. DNA of the CDR3: TGTGCCAGCGGTTGGGGCAGGGACTTCTCTGGGGCCAACGTCCTGACTTTC.

As concerns this clone: The sample contains more than one DNA sequence encoding this CDR3. The chain combines TRBV5-1 with TRBJ1-2; 8 positions agree with TRBD1. CDR1 SGHRS and CDR2 YFSETQ come from the germline V gene. The V gene end was trimmed by 2 bases and the J gene end by 5 bases; junction bases not matched to a gene: 5. CDR3 length: 14 residues. Here the CDR3 reads CASSLGQGGYGYTF. Written as DNA, the CDR3 is TGCGCCAGCAGCTTAGGACAGGGCGGATATGGCTACACCTTC.

V usage is TRBV19 and J usage is TRBJ1-2, with a weak D call TRBD1 (5 bases). V was pared by 3 bases and J by 6 bases, with 8 bases between. Germline lookup yields CDR1 LNHDA and CDR2 SQIVND (reference sequence). The CDR3 has 12 residues. This CDR3 is CASSMTANGYTF. The DNA of the CDR3 is TGTGCCAGTAGTATGACAGCCAATGGCTACACCTTC.

The CDR3 DNA sequence: TGTGCCAGCAGCGCTGGAAGGACAGAGAGGAATGAGCAGTTCTTC. Translation: CASSAGRTERNEQFF. The chain is built from TRBV5-8 and TRBJ2-1, with D tentatively TRBD1 (6 bases). The CDR3 covers 15 residues. The germline V and J ends were trimmed by 4 bases and 7 bases, with 18 bases remaining between them. From germline, CDR1 is SGHTS and CDR2 YDEGEE.

The chain couples TRBV5-6 to TRBJ1-1; D not certain. The CDR3 length is 13 residues. Germline assignment: CDR1 SGHDT and CDR2 YYEEEE. V shed 0 bases and J shed 7 bases, with 10 bases lying between them. Written as DNA, the CDR3 is TGTGCCAGCAGCTTGGGTCAGCGGTATGAAGCTTTCTTT. As protein: CASSLGQRYEAFF.

V and J are TRBV4-2 and TRBJ2-5; possibly TRBD2 for D (5 bases). V was pared by 1 base and J by 2 bases, with 8 bases between. From germline, CDR1 is LGHNA and CDR2 YNFKEQ. The CDR3 has 14 residues. This chain's CDR3 is CASSQGRLQETQYF. CDR3 sequence (DNA): TGTGCCAGCAGCCAAGGGAGGCTACAAGAGACCCAGTACTTC.

J is TRBJ1-2 and V is TRBV5-1; 8 nucleotides match TRBD1. The germline CDR1 and CDR2 sequences are SGHRS and YFSETQ. The CDR3 has 13 amino acids. The trim removed 4 bases at V and 6 bases at J, leaving 5 bases unmatched. The CDR3 DNA is TGCGCCAGCAGCATGGGACAGGAGGATGGCTACACCTTC. Its protein product is CASSMGQEDGYTF.

The V gene is TRBV7-6, the J gene TRBJ1-3; no clear D. CDR3 length equals 15 residues. Trimming took 1 base from V and 0 from J, leaving 7 bases between them. Germline-derived CDR1 and CDR2 are SGHVS and FNYEAQ. The CDR3 loop is CASSLGQNSGNTIYF. CDR3 coding DNA: TGTGCCAGCAGCTTAGGTCAGAACTCTGGAAACACCATATATTTT.

The chain recombines TRBV11-1 with TRBJ2-5; 10 nucleotides align to TRBD2. CDR1 and CDR2 from the germline V gene are SGHAT and FQDESV (reference sequence). The ends lost 1 base at V and 1 base at J; junction bases unmatched: 3. There are 16 residues in the CDR3. CDR3 sequence: CASSLVGTSVQETQYF. The CDR3 coding sequence is TGTGCCAGCAGCTTAGTTGGGACTAGCGTCCAAGAGACCCAGTACTTC.

The chain is built from TRBV27 and TRBJ2-7; possibly TRBD2 for D (5 bases). This CDR3 is 15 amino acids long. Looked up from germline, CDR1 is MNHEY and CDR2 is SMNVEV (reference sequence). Trimming pared 5 bases from V and 2 bases from J, leaving 16 bases between. The DNA for the CDR3 is TGTGCCAGCAGTCCCCTCGGAGCGGCCCCCTACGAGCAGTACTTC. Translated, it gives CASSPLGAAPYEQYF.

V gene TRBV27 combines with J gene TRBJ1-1; the D gene is possibly TRBD1 (5 bases). The CDR3 length is 15 residues. The germline gives CDR1 MNHEY, CDR2 SMNVEV (reference sequence). V was shortened by 4 bases and J by 3 bases, with 15 bases between the two germline ends. The CDR3 here is CASSSTGGGYTEAFF. DNA of the CDR3: TGTGCCAGCAGTTCCACCGGGGGAGGGTACACTGAAGCTTTCTTT.

The genes are TRBV7-3 and TRBJ1-2, with D tentatively TRBD1 (6 bases). Trimming removed 4 bases from V and 7 bases from J, with 19 bases in between. Germline CDR1 is SGHTA and CDR2 is FQGTGA. This CDR3 has 15 amino acids. CDR3 coding DNA: TGTGCCAGCAGCTCCACAGGGCAACCTAATAGTGGCTACACCTTC. Amino acid sequence: CASSSTGQPNSGYTF.

The rearrangement uses TRBV27 and TRBJ1-1, with D unclear. The CDR3 contains 13 residues. Germline CDR1 MNHEY, CDR2 SMNVEV (reference sequence). Trimming took 5 bases from V and 4 from J, leaving 11 bases between them. CDR3 sequence: CASSLPSGTEAFF. For the CDR3, the DNA is TGTGCCAGCAGTCTACCCTCAGGCACTGAAGCTTTCTTT.